The 29 T cell receptor beta chains below were found in one sample sequenced in a study of control samples from healthy donors and cancer patients. Here immunoSEQ multiplex PCR was the method, and the copy in TCRdb shows in-frame clones only, minus some. The sample holds 130,000 or so clones; around 90% are singletons and the top ten take around 2.3%. The source material was blood. The receptors were sampled from a man aged 40-49 years in good health.

The chain uses TRBV4-1 and TRBJ1-1, with 9 nucleotides matching TRBD1. The CDR3 is 15 residues long. V lost 5 bases and J lost 6; bases outside the gene matches: 10. Germline values: CDR1 MGHRA, CDR2 YSYEKL. CDR3 protein: CASSGPGQGTPEAFF. The DNA of the CDR3 is TGCGCCAGCAGCGGCCCGGGACAGGGAACCCCTGAAGCTTTCTTT.

This chain uses TRBV25-1 with TRBJ2-3, with D possibly matching TRBD1 (6 bases). The germline V gene has CDR1 MGHDK and CDR2 SYGVNS. The CDR3 spans 17 residues. Between the trimmed V and J ends, which lost 3 bases and 0 bases, there was a span of 16 bases. This CDR3 reads CASSDLGQGFSTDTQYF. The CDR3 nucleotides are TGTGCCAGCAGTGACCTGGGTCAGGGGTTTAGCACAGATACGCAGTATTTT.

V and J are TRBV5-1 and TRBJ1-3; D gene unclear. The V and J ends lost 4 bases and 0 bases respectively, with 8 bases between them. The CDR3 extends over 14 amino acids. Germline lookup yields CDR1 SGHRS and CDR2 YFSETQ. CDR3 nucleotides: TGCGCCAGCAGCCGTGGTAGCTCTGGAAACACCATATATTTT. This codes for CASSRGSSGNTIYF.

This chain links TRBV7-9 with TRBJ2-3; D not certain. The V and J ends lost 1 base and 3 bases respectively, with 5 bases between them. From germline, CDR1 is SEHNR and CDR2 FQNEAQ (reference sequence). CDR3 length: 13 amino acids. Here the CDR3 reads CASSLVRTDTQYF. The DNA of the CDR3 is TGTGCCAGCAGCTTAGTCCGTACAGATACGCAGTATTTT.

The rearrangement uses TRBV3-1 (or the pseudogene TRBV3-2) and TRBJ2-3; 7 bases align to TRBD1. V lost 7 bases and J lost 5; bases outside the gene matches: 15. The CDR3 extends over 16 amino acids. The V gene's germline CDR1 is LGHDT and CDR2 YNNKEL (reference sequence). The CDR3 sequence is CASTARNRGSIDTQYF. CDR3 DNA sequence: TGTGCCAGCACCGCCCGAAACAGGGGAAGTATAGATACGCAGTATTTT.

The chain joins TRBV7-2 to TRBJ1-2; D is unresolved. CDR1 is SGHTA, CDR2 FQGNSA, per germline. V was trimmed by 5 bases and J by 6 bases, leaving 16 bases between them. The CDR3 extends over 14 amino acids. The CDR3 here is CASSTRSRADGYTF. CDR3 nucleotides: TGTGCCAGCAGCACGCGAAGTAGGGCTGATGGCTACACCTTC. Using reference TRBV7-2 and TRBJ1-2 for the parts outside the CDR3, the full variable domain is GAGVSQSPSNKVTEKGKDVELRCDPISGHTALYWYRQSLGQGLEFLIYFQGNSAPDKSGLPSDRFSAERTGGSVSTLTIQRTQQEDSAVYLCASSTRSRADGYTFGSGTRLTVV.

The chain links TRBV7-8 to TRBJ1-6; D not certain. Trimming removed 5 bases from V and 11 bases from J, with 16 bases in between. The CDR3 consists of 14 residues. CDR1 SGHVS and CDR2 FQNEAQ come from the germline V gene. The chain's CDR3 is CASSNSALEAPLHF. The CDR3 bases are TGTGCCAGCAGCAACTCGGCCTTAGAGGCACCCCTCCACTTT.

The chain recombines TRBV10-3 with TRBJ2-5; TRBD2 agrees at 8 bases. Trimming removed 9 bases from V and 0 bases from J; junction bases left unmatched: 0. Looked up from germline, CDR1 is ENHRY and CDR2 is SYGVKD. This CDR3 is 12 amino acids long. This chain's CDR3 is CAIAGDQETQYF. The DNA for the CDR3 is TGTGCCATAGCGGGGGACCAAGAGACCCAGTACTTC.

CDR3 region: CASSPSWTGSEKLFF. The CDR3 coding sequence is TGTGCCAGCAGTCCCTCCTGGACAGGGTCTGAAAAACTGTTTTTT. This chain uses TRBV6-5 with TRBJ1-4; 8 bases agree with TRBD1. V shed 5 bases and J 7 bases; nucleotides not matched to a gene: 9. The CDR3 runs to 15 residues. CDR1 and CDR2 from the germline V gene are MNHEY and SVGAGI.

This clone was detected once. The genes are TRBV7-9 and TRBJ1-1; a possible D gene is TRBD1 (5 bases). CDR1 and CDR2 from the germline V gene are SEHNR and FQNEAQ (reference sequence). This CDR3 has 14 residues. V was clipped by 5 bases and J by 6 bases, with 16 bases between them. CDR3 sequence: CASSHLRTISEAFF. For the CDR3, the DNA is TGTGCCAGCAGCCACCTCAGGACAATCTCTGAAGCTTTCTTT.

V gene TRBV2 combines with J gene TRBJ2-1; D may be TRBD2 (7 bases). Trimming took off 7 bases at V and 8 bases at J, with 21 bases between the two ends. The CDR3 runs 15 residues. CDR1 SNHLY and CDR2 FYNNEI come from the germline V gene. This CDR3 is CASTLDQGGGYEQFF. CDR3 DNA: TGTGCCAGCACCCTCGACCAGGGAGGGGGGTATGAGCAGTTCTTC.

V is TRBV2 and J is TRBJ2-3, with TRBD2 matching over 9 bases. Trimming cost V 5 bases and J 4 bases; bases outside gene matches: 7. This CDR3 has 15 residues. Germline V gene lookup returns CDR1 SNHLY and CDR2 FYNNEI. CDR3: CASSFTGGGADTQYF. The CDR3 DNA follows: TGTGCCAGCAGTTTTACCGGCGGGGGGGCAGATACGCAGTATTTT.

The chain joins TRBV12-3 or TRBV12-4 to TRBJ1-3, with D unclear. The V gene lost 7 bases and the J gene lost 0 bases, with 7 bases spanning the gap. The CDR3 is 13 amino acids. CDR3 sequence: CASTRNSGNTIYF. CDR3 nucleotides: TGTGCCAGCACGAGGAACTCTGGAAACACCATATATTTT.

The chain uses TRBV18 and TRBJ1-4; 8 positions agree with TRBD1. Germline CDR1 and CDR2: KGHSH and LQKENI. This CDR3 has 14 residues. J lost 8 bases, V lost 6 bases, and 8 bases had no gene match. CDR3: CASSKATGEEKLFF. The CDR3 DNA follows: TGTGCCAGCTCCAAAGCGACAGGGGAAGAAAAACTGTTTTTT. Complete variable domain (other parts from reference TRBV18 and TRBJ1-4): NAGVMQNPRHLVRRRGQEARLRCSPMKGHSHVYWYRQLPEEGLKFMVYLQKENIIDESGMPKERFSAEFPKEGPSILRIQQVVRGDSAAYFCASSKATGEEKLFFGSGTQLSVL.

This clone was seen a handful of times. The V gene is TRBV5-1, the J gene TRBJ1-3, with D perhaps matching TRBD1 (6 bases). The CDR3 is 16 amino acids. Trimming left V 4 bases short and J 3 bases short, with 17 bases between. Germline V gene data show CDR1 as SGHRS and CDR2 as YFSETQ. The CDR3 nucleotides read TGCGCCAGCAGCCCGGACACAGGGCGAGATGGAAACACCATATATTTT. Translating it yields CASSPDTGRDGNTIYF.

The chain combines TRBV10-3 with TRBJ1-6; D remains unclear. V lost 11 bases, J lost 6 bases, and 14 bases lay in between. Per germline, CDR1 ENHRY and CDR2 SYGVKD. CDR3 size: 13 residues. CDR3 region: CASSPNPNSPLHF. The CDR3 DNA is TGTGCCTCGAGTCCCAATCCTAATTCACCCCTCCACTTT.

Note on this clone: Distinct nucleotide sequences in the sample also encode this CDR3. V is TRBV10-2 and J is TRBJ1-5; D is unresolved. V was clipped by 0 bases and J by 1 base, with 7 bases between them. The germline V gene has CDR1 WSHSY and CDR2 SAAADI. The CDR3 covers 15 residues. CDR3 region: CASSESGGSNQPQHF. The CDR3 nucleotides are TGCGCCAGCAGTGAGTCTGGAGGGAGCAATCAGCCCCAGCATTTT.

The rearrangement joins TRBV7-8 to TRBJ1-1; 8 bases match TRBD1. CDR3 length equals 14 residues. Germline V gene lookup returns CDR1 SGHVS and CDR2 FQNEAQ. Trimming cost V 7 bases and J 2 bases; bases outside gene matches: 6. This CDR3 is CASNVQGENTEAFF. CDR3 DNA: TGTGCCAGCAACGTACAGGGGGAAAACACTGAAGCTTTCTTT.

The chain carries TRBV19 and TRBJ2-7; a weak D match, TRBD2 (5 bases). This CDR3 has 12 residues. Germline V lookup: CDR1 LNHDA, CDR2 SQIVND (reference sequence). Trimming took off 4 bases at V and 4 bases at J, with 8 bases between the two ends. This CDR3 reads CASSNGVYEQYF. For the CDR3, the DNA is TGTGCCAGTAGTAACGGGGTGTACGAGCAGTACTTC.

The chain uses TRBV15 and TRBJ2-3; 9 bases line up with TRBD2. This CDR3 comprises 16 residues. Germline V gene lookup returns CDR1 LNHNV and CDR2 YYDKDF (reference sequence). V lost 0 bases to trimming and J lost 3 bases; unmatched junction nucleotides: 4. CDR3 residues: CATSRDGGGATDTQYF. DNA for the CDR3: TGTGCCACCAGCAGAGATGGCGGGGGGGCGACAGATACGCAGTATTTT.

The rearrangement uses TRBV5-4 and TRBJ2-3; tentative D call: TRBD2 (5 bases). Germline V gene data show CDR1 as SGHNT and CDR2 as YYREEE (reference sequence). The CDR3 runs to 14 residues. V lost 5 bases and J lost 4, with 14 bases in between. Here the CDR3 DNA reads TGTGCCAGCAGAAACCCGAAGCGGCCAGATACGCAGTATTTT. It is translated as CASRNPKRPDTQYF.

The genes are TRBV6-1 and TRBJ2-7; TRBD1 matches at 10 bases. Per germline, CDR1 MNHNS and CDR2 SASEGT. This CDR3 comprises 15 residues. Unmatched junction bases numbered 3, after V lost 1 base and J lost 3 bases. CDR3 protein: CASSEVGTGVYEQYF. DNA for the CDR3: TGTGCCAGCAGTGAAGTGGGGACAGGGGTCTACGAGCAGTACTTC.

The chain couples TRBV7-6 to TRBJ2-1; 9 bases line up with TRBD2. With V trimmed by 5 bases and J by 0 bases, 5 bases remained unmatched. Germline V gene lookup returns CDR1 SGHVS and CDR2 FNYEAQ. The CDR3 extends over 16 amino acids. DNA for the CDR3: TGTGCCAGCAGCCTCAATAGCGGGGGCTCCTACAATGAGCAGTTCTTC. It is translated as CASSLNSGGSYNEQFF.

The chain couples TRBV18 to TRBJ2-7; TRBD1 might be the D (6 bases). This CDR3 is 15 amino acids long. Trimming shortened V by 5 bases and J by 2 bases, and 16 bases separated the two germline ends. Germline V gives CDR1 KGHSH, CDR2 LQKENI. In DNA form, the CDR3 reads TGTGCCAGCTCATCCATAGGACAGCCGCCCTACGAGCAGTACTTC. Translating it yields CASSSIGQPPYEQYF.

The chain links TRBV6-5 to TRBJ2-5; TRBD1 aligns across 8 bases. The CDR3 spans 16 residues. Germline V gene lookup returns CDR1 MNHEY and CDR2 SVGAGI. Trimming cost V 2 bases and J 4 bases; bases outside gene matches: 9. CDR3 protein: CASSYGGQGKGETQYF. CDR3 DNA sequence: TGTGCCAGCAGTTACGGTGGACAGGGTAAGGGAGAGACCCAGTACTTC.

The chain uses TRBV11-2 and TRBJ2-1; no clear D. The CDR3 is 15 residues long. Trimming left V 0 bases short and J 5 bases short, with 11 bases between. Germline CDR1 is SGHAT and CDR2 is FQNNGV. The CDR3 here is CASSLEPWGNNEQFF. The CDR3 DNA sequence: TGTGCCAGCAGCTTAGAACCGTGGGGAAACAATGAGCAGTTCTTC.

The chain combines TRBV19 with TRBJ1-4; D unclear. Germline loops: CDR1 LNHDA, CDR2 SQIVND (reference sequence). The CDR3 covers 16 residues. V was trimmed by 0 bases and J by 4 bases, leaving 12 bases between them. CDR3 nucleotides: TGTGCCAGTAGTATAGATGACGCCTACATTAATGAAAAACTGTTTTTT. As protein: CASSIDDAYINEKLFF.

The chain links TRBV27 to TRBJ2-1; the D gene is possibly TRBD1 (5 bases). Germline-derived CDR1 and CDR2 are MNHEY and SMNVEV (reference sequence). Trimming stripped 2 bases from V and 7 bases from J, with 12 bases between. This CDR3 has 14 amino acids. The CDR3, as DNA: TGTGCCAGCAGTTTAAGCTGGGGCGGAAATGAGCAGTTCTTC. This sequence encodes CASSLSWGGNEQFF.

This chain uses TRBV5-1 with TRBJ1-2; D is unresolved. Germline CDR1 and CDR2: SGHRS and YFSETQ. V was pared by 4 bases and J by 6 bases, with 16 bases between. The CDR3 consists of 14 residues. In nucleotides, the CDR3 is TGCGCCAGCAGCCAGGACTCCTCGAGACATGGCTACACCTTC. Translated, it gives CASSQDSSRHGYTF.